The 19 T cell receptor beta chains given below trace back to one sample, sequenced in a study of blood T cells in healthy people across ages. Next came a second PCR, run for about 7 to 12 cycles, which used a sample-barcoded 5' primer along with a J-beta primer mix. TCRdb ran MiXCR on the 5' RACE reads and lists one entry per CDR3 protein. The table shows roughly 2 million distinct CDR3 sequences, with roughly 50% occurring only once. What was sequenced was blood. The origin of the receptors is a woman in her 40s in good health.

The genes are TRBV6-2 or TRBV6-3 and TRBJ2-1, with D maybe TRBD2 (5 bases). The V end was cut by 6 bases, the J end by 9 bases, with 12 bases between. CDR1 is MNHEY, CDR2 SVGEGT, per germline. The CDR3 is made up of 12 amino acids. The DNA of the CDR3 is TGTGCCAGCAGATCCCCCGGAGGTGAGCAGTTCTTC. Encoded protein: CASRSPGGEQFF.

This clonotype was seen once. The J gene is TRBJ1-2, the V gene TRBV12-3 or TRBV12-4; D remains unclear. CDR3 size: 15 residues. With 3 bases removed from V and 0 bases from J, the gap between germline ends came to 11 bases. As DNA, the CDR3 is TGTGCCAGCAGTTTGCGGGGAGTAGCTAACTATGGCTACACCTTC. Translated, it gives CASSLRGVANYGYTF.

The chain employs TRBV9 and TRBJ2-7; 12 bases match TRBD2. The DNA end favors TRBJ2-5, so the J call may be wrong. Germline values: CDR1 SGDLS, CDR2 YYNGEE. This CDR3 is built from 15 residues. The CDR3 region has the DNA TGTGCCAGCAGCGTAACTAGCGGGGGGATGGAGACCCAGTACTTC. It specifies CASSVTSGGMETQYF.

The genes are TRBV28 and TRBJ2-6; weak D call: TRBD2 (6 bases). This CDR3 is 16 amino acids long. Trimming shortened V by 7 bases and J by 4 bases, and 17 bases separated the two germline ends. Germline-derived CDR1 and CDR2 are MDHEN and SYDVKM. The CDR3 reads CASTGLSSSGANVLTF. In nucleotides, the CDR3 is TGTGCCAGCACGGGACTTAGCTCTTCGGGGGCCAACGTCCTGACTTTC.

V and J are TRBV7-2 and TRBJ2-5; TRBD2 agrees at 7 bases. The germline gives CDR1 SGHTA, CDR2 FQGNSA. The CDR3 covers 14 residues. The trim removed 5 bases at V and 5 bases at J, leaving 8 bases unmatched. The CDR3 sequence is CASSKAGNGETQYF. The CDR3 DNA reads TGTGCCAGCAGCAAAGCGGGGAATGGGGAGACCCAGTACTTC.

The rearrangement joins TRBV19 to TRBJ1-2; 8 bases align to TRBD1. Germline-derived CDR1 and CDR2 are LNHDA and SQIVND (reference sequence). This CDR3 is 16 amino acids long. V gave up 5 bases and J gave up 0 bases; unmatched junction bases: 8. CDR3 loop: CASSAGTGEPNYGYTF. CDR3 DNA: TGTGCCAGTAGTGCCGGGACAGGTGAGCCTAACTATGGCTACACCTTC. Variable domain in full (rest from reference TRBV19 and TRBJ1-2): DGGITQSPKYLFRKEGQNVTLSCEQNLNHDAMYWYRQDPGQGLRLIYYSQIVNDFQKGDIAEGYSVSREKKESFPLTVTSAQKNPTAFYLCASSAGTGEPNYGYTFGSGTRLTVV.

This clonotype has only a few counts. The V gene is TRBV7-9, the J gene TRBJ2-1; D gene unclear. V was clipped by 4 bases and J by 7 bases, with 14 bases between them. There are 14 residues in the CDR3. Germline assignment: CDR1 SEHNR and CDR2 FQNEAQ (reference sequence). The CDR3 spells CASSSPSGLNEQFF. The CDR3 coding sequence is TGTGCCAGCAGCTCCCCTTCGGGTCTGAATGAGCAGTTCTTC. Looking up the rest from reference TRBV7-9 and TRBJ2-1 gives the full variable domain: DTGVSQNPRHKITKRGQNVTFRCDPISEHNRLYWYRQTLGQGPEFLTYFQNEAQLEKSRLLSDRFSAERPKGSFSTLEIQRTEQGDSAMYLCASSSPSGLNEQFFGPGTRLTVL.

The V gene is TRBV7-2, the J gene TRBJ1-5; D unresolved. Per the germline V gene, CDR1 is SGHTA and CDR2 is FQGNSA. Trimming cost V 4 bases and J 2 bases, with 12 bases left between them. This CDR3 region has 15 residues. The CDR3 coding sequence is TGTGCCAGCAGCTGGGATCTTAGGGGCAATCAGCCCCAGCATTTT. Translation: CASSWDLRGNQPQHF.

J is TRBJ1-1 and V is TRBV6-2 or TRBV6-3; 9 bases agree with TRBD1. Germline-derived CDR1 and CDR2 are MNHEY and SVGEGT. This CDR3 contains 17 residues. The V gene end was trimmed by 2 bases and the J gene end by 0 bases; junction bases not matched to a gene: 7. This CDR3 reads CASSYNPDRGLNTEAFF. The CDR3 nucleotides read TGTGCCAGCAGTTACAATCCTGACAGGGGGTTGAACACTGAAGCTTTCTTT.

This chain connects TRBV5-1 to TRBJ2-7, with a weak D call TRBD1 (6 bases). Trimming stripped 3 bases from V and 6 bases from J, with 16 bases between. Germline CDR1 is SGHRS and CDR2 is YFSETQ. This CDR3 region has 14 residues. This chain's CDR3 is CASSSIPGVGEQYF. The CDR3 DNA reads TGCGCCAGCAGCTCGATACCAGGGGTGGGCGAGCAGTACTTC.

The chain carries TRBV6-2 or TRBV6-3 and TRBJ2-1; 11 nucleotides agree with TRBD1. After removal of 3 bases from V and 6 bases from J, the junction contained 4 bases not matched to a gene. CDR3 size: 15 residues. Germline V gives CDR1 MNHEY, CDR2 SVGEGT. In DNA, the CDR3 is TGTGCCAGCAGTTATGGACAGGGGGCCGTCAATGAGCAGTTCTTC. Protein sequence: CASSYGQGAVNEQFF.

This clonotype appeared a few times. This chain joins TRBV7-2 and TRBJ2-1, with 8 bases that match TRBD1. V shed 5 bases and J 3 bases; nucleotides not matched to a gene: 6. Looked up from germline, CDR1 is SGHTA and CDR2 is FQGNSA. The CDR3 spans 15 residues. The CDR3 here is CASSPFGQGYNEQFF. The DNA for the CDR3 is TGTGCCAGCAGCCCGTTCGGACAGGGCTACAATGAGCAGTTCTTC.

This chain connects TRBV20-1 to TRBJ1-2, with D perhaps TRBD1 (5 bases). The CDR3 loop spans 14 amino acids. Germline V gene data show CDR1 as DFQATT and CDR2 as SNEGSKA (reference sequence). The V end lost 0 bases, the J end lost 4 bases, and 12 bases lay between the germline ends. This CDR3 reads CSARDRDGRYGYTF. The CDR3 coding sequence is TGCAGTGCTAGAGATCGGGACGGACGCTATGGCTACACCTTC.

This clonotype was counted only a few times. The J gene is TRBJ2-1, the V gene TRBV3-1, with TRBD1 matching over 9 bases. Germline values: CDR1 LGHDT, CDR2 YNNKEL (reference sequence). The CDR3 is made up of 15 amino acids. Unmatched junction bases numbered 4, after V lost 4 bases and J lost 3 bases. The CDR3 DNA sequence: TGTGCCAGCAGCCCGAGGACAGGGGTCTACAATGAGCAGTTCTTC. Amino acids: CASSPRTGVYNEQFF.

J is TRBJ1-5 and V is TRBV12-3 or TRBV12-4, with 9 bases lining up with TRBD1. The CDR3 is made up of 15 amino acids. V lost 5 bases to trimming and J lost 2 bases; unmatched junction nucleotides: 4. CDR3 loop: CASSGDRVRNQPQHF. The CDR3 nucleotides read TGTGCCAGCAGTGGGGACAGGGTACGCAATCAGCCCCAGCATTTT.

Notes on this clonotype: The junction shows a germline mismatch at one end, possibly a read error. The chain has TRBV9 and TRBJ2-5; 10 bases map to TRBD2. This CDR3 comprises 14 residues. Germline CDR1 reads SGDLS; CDR2 reads YYNGEE. CDR3 protein: CTSSGRVGEETQYF. The CDR3 DNA sequence: TGTACCAGCAGCGGGAGGGTCGGTGAAGAGACCCAGTACTTC. Supplemented by reference TRBV9 and TRBJ2-5, the full variable domain reads DSGVTQTPKHLITATGQRVTLRCSPRSGDLSVYWYQQSLDQGLQFLIQYYNGEERAKGNILERFSAQQFPDLHSELNLSSLELGDSALYFCTSSGRVGEETQYFGPGTRLLVL.

V gene TRBV6-2 or TRBV6-3 combines with J gene TRBJ1-1, with TRBD1 matching over 9 bases. Germline-derived CDR1 and CDR2 are MNHEY and SVGEGT. V lost 2 bases, J lost 3 bases, and 4 bases stayed unmatched. The CDR3 spans 15 residues. This CDR3 is CASSYGDREDTEAFF. In nucleotides, the CDR3 is TGTGCCAGCAGTTACGGGGACAGGGAAGACACTGAAGCTTTCTTT.

The sample holds a few counts of this clonotype. One end of the junction is discordant with germline, which a read error may explain. The chain couples TRBV7-2 to TRBJ2-7, with 9 bases aligning to TRBD2. The length of the CDR3 is 15 residues. Germline V gene data show CDR1 as SGHTA and CDR2 as FQGNSA. CDR3 in amino acids: CASSSLGTSSHEQYF. The CDR3 DNA reads TGTGCCAGCAGCTCCCTAGGGACTAGCTCCCACGAGCAGTACTTC.

This clonotype was picked up a small number of times. V usage is TRBV7-2 and J usage is TRBJ2-7; a weak D match, TRBD1 (6 bases). Germline V gives CDR1 SGHTA, CDR2 FQGNSA. V lost 3 bases, J lost 2 bases, and 17 bases lay in between. This CDR3 contains 16 residues. The CDR3 reads CASSFDSGTSAYEQYF. The CDR3 coding sequence is TGTGCCAGCAGCTTCGATTCCGGGACATCTGCCTACGAGCAGTACTTC.